This T cell receptor (beta chain) was retrieved from a study of T cell responses to AZD1222 COVID-19 vaccine. V lost 7 bases and J 1 base, leaving 7 bases between the germline ends. Looked up from germline, CDR1 is MDHEN and CDR2 is SYDVKM. The CDR3 consists of 13 residues. Worth noting for this clone: Antigen specificity is unknown.

General study points: Just five or six AZD1222 recipients were seropositive at baseline. The reported proportion of spike-specific TCRs targeting unmutated variant regions was nearly half. Compared with day 0, the breadth and depth of the Spike-specific TCR repertoire rose significantly after two doses of AZD1222.

The method was immunoSEQ multiplex PCR; TCRdb's version includes in-frame clones alone and lacks a portion of them. The sample lists over 70,000 clones, about three quarters occurring once. The clonotype comes from an adult who received the MenACWY meningococcal vaccine as a control. This chain connects TRBV28 to TRBJ2-2; a weak D match, TRBD1 (6 bases). Material: peripheral blood, obtained 28 days after the second dose of the MenACWY control vaccine. The CDR3 region is CASIGGNTGELFF. For the CDR3, the DNA is TGTGCCAGCATAGGGGGGAACACCGGGGAGCTGTTTTTT.